The clone carrying this T cell receptor beta chain was counted a single time. Its antigen is unknown. Viral peptide pools were used in the ViraFEST assay to expand antigen-specific CD4+ T cells, and sequencing came afterward. Cells that had been cultured for approximately eleven days were the source of isolated CD4+ T cells. Subjects were given two BNT162b2 or mRNA-1273 vaccine doses. In the cultures, half the medium was exchanged for IL-2 medium on days 3 and 7. Assay used: immunoSEQ multiplex PCR; TCRdb lists only in-frame clones, some missing. The table records some 12,000 clones, approximately 71% of them present only once. The sample comes from a study of vaccination effects on CD4 cells after COVID-19. This CDR3 region has 16 residues. Trimming removed 0 bases from V and 6 bases from J, with 16 bases in between. CDR1 is MNHNS and CDR2 is SASEGT in the germline V gene. Regarding the study as a whole: There was only 1 of 255 vaccine-induced clones in healthy vaccinees that cross-reacted with common cold coronaviruses.

This rearrangement joins TRBV6-1 to TRBJ2-3; D perhaps matches TRBD2 (5 bases). The TCR originated in a human donor who received a COVID-19 vaccine. Specimen: CD4+ T cells from PBMCs cultured with SARS-CoV-2 spike peptides, collected after COVID-19 vaccination. This CDR3 reads CASSEASLRVADTQYF. As DNA, the CDR3 is TGTGCCAGCAGTGAAGCTTCACTGCGGGTGGCTGATACGCAGTATTTT.